The rows below give T cell receptor beta chains drawn from one sample of a study of T cells in narcolepsy. Clones were sequenced by immunoSEQ multiplex PCR, and TCRdb holds only the in-frame ones, with some missing. The sample has about 10,000 clones, about three quarters seen once. The sequencing input was CD45RA- memory CD8+ T cells from PBMCs. The receptors stem from a human donor with narcolepsy. CDR3s include the opening cysteine and the closing phenylalanine or tryptophan. Fields, in order: D gene, clone size, V gene, J gene, CDR3 DNA, CDR3 protein. A D gene is named only where the DNA matches it firmly. The size of a clone is reported for some rows only, either as once, few or many, or as a class for expanded clones.

NA	NA	TRBV28	TRBJ2-7	TGTGCCAGCAGTGCTACGGGGAACTCCTACGAGCAGTACTTC	CASSATGNSYEQYF
TRBD2	once	TRBV6-1	TRBJ2-7	TGTGCCAGCAGTGAAGCGTTGACTAGCGGCGCGGGTTCCTACGAGCAGTACTTC	CASSEALTSGAGSYEQYF
NA	NA	TRBV13	TRBJ2-2	TGTGCCAGCAGCTTAGTTTACACCGGGGAGCTGTTTTTT	CASSLVYTGELFF
NA	few	TRBV11-2	TRBJ1-3	TGTGCCAGCAGCTTAGCCCCCGGGGTTGGAAACACCATATATTTT	CASSLAPGVGNTIYF
NA	NA	TRBV4-1	TRBJ2-3	TGCGCCAGCAGCCAAGATGCAGGCTGGGGGTTGGATACGCAGTATTTT	CASSQDAGWGLDTQYF
NA	NA	TRBV6-6	TRBJ2-2	TGTGCCAGCAGTTACTCGCCCTCCACCGGGGAGCTGTTTTTT	CASSYSPSTGELFF
NA	NA	TRBV4-2	TRBJ1-1	TGTGCCAGCAGCCAAGCAATGAACACTGAAGCTTTCTTT	CASSQAMNTEAFF
NA	few	TRBV4-2	TRBJ2-7	TGTGCCAGCAGGCCGGGAGAGGGATTTAGCTCCTACGAGCAGTACTTC	CASRPGEGFSSYEQYF
TRBD2	NA	TRBV7-6	TRBJ2-7	TGTGCCAGCAGCCCGGAGGGGAGGGCGCAGTACTTC	CASSPEGRAQYF
TRBD2	NA	TRBV15	TRBJ2-7	TGTGCCACCAGCAGGGGCCACTGGACTAGCGGATCCTACGAGCAGTACTTC	CATSRGHWTSGSYEQYF
NA	few	TRBV11-3	TRBJ2-3	TGTGCCAGCAGCGTCACAGATACGCAGTATTTT	CASSVTDTQYF
NA	NA	TRBV10-3	TRBJ1-1	TGTGCCGCCGCGGGGGGGTCAGCTGAAGCTTTCTTT	CAAAGGSAEAFF
NA	once	TRBV9	TRBJ2-1	TGTGCCAGCAGCGCCCCGGATGGCTCCTACAATGAGCAGTTCTTC	CASSAPDGSYNEQFF
NA	NA	TRBV4-3	TRBJ2-7	TGCGCCAGCAGTCCGTGGACGAGCTCCTACGAGCAGTACTTC	CASSPWTSSYEQYF